The clone carrying this TCR beta chain came up once. Assay used: immunoSEQ multiplex PCR; TCRdb lists only in-frame clones, some missing. The sample comprises fewer than 90,000 clones, roughly 94% of which are singletons, and approximately 0.84% rests with the top ten. This specimen belongs to a study of T cell changes during pregnancy in multiple sclerosis. The TCR was taken from a female donor with multiple sclerosis, enrolled in a pregnancy study. The sample consisted of peripheral blood, taken in the third trimester of pregnancy.

The CDR3 region has the DNA TGTGCCAGCAGTGAAGAGGCTGGTTCGAGACTAGCGGAGTCCTACGAGCAGTACTTC. This gives the protein CASSEEAGSRLAESYEQYF. The rearrangement uses TRBV2 and TRBJ2-7, with 9 positions matching TRBD2. The CDR3 has 19 amino acids. Trimming took 1 base from V and 1 from J; bases not matched to a gene: 14. Germline V gene data show CDR1 as SNHLY and CDR2 as FYNNEI.